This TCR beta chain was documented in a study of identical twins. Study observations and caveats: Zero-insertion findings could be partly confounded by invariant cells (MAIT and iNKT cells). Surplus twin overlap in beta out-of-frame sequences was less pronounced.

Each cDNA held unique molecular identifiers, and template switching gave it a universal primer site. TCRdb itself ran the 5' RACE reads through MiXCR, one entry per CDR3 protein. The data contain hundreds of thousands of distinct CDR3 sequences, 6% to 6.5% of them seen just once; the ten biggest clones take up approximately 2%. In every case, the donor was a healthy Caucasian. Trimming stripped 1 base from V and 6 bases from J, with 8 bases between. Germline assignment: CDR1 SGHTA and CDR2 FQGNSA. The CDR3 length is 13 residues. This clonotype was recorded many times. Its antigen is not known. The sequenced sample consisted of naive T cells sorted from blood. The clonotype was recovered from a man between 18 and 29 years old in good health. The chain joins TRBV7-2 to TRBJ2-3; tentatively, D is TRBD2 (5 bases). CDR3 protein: CASSLVASDTQYF. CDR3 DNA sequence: TGTGCCAGCAGCTTAGTAGCGTCGGATACGCAGTATTTT.